Sequencing of this TCR beta chain was carried out in a study of CD8 T cells in ankylosing spondylitis. Findings and limits, study-wide: From matched ankylosing spondylitis synovial fluid, disease-linked clones were reportedly recovered at significantly enriched levels.

TCRdb independently ran MiXCR on the 5' RACE reads; one entry per CDR3 protein. Of approximately 340,000 distinct CDR3 sequences in the sample, around 15% were seen once. The CDR3 is 11 amino acids. From germline, CDR1 is SGHDN and CDR2 FVKESK. V was shortened by 4 bases and J by 3 bases, with 3 bases between the two germline ends. In this sample, this clonotype turned up many times. Its specificity is not known. The V call is TRBV14, the J call TRBJ1-1; D not resolved. This sequence originates from a male donor with ankylosing spondylitis or in good health (not recorded which). Sequences were obtained from blood, either unsorted or a sorted T cell fraction (not recorded which). The CDR3 nucleotides are TGTGCCAGCAGCCTCCACACTGAAGCTTTCTTT. It is translated as CASSLHTEAFF.